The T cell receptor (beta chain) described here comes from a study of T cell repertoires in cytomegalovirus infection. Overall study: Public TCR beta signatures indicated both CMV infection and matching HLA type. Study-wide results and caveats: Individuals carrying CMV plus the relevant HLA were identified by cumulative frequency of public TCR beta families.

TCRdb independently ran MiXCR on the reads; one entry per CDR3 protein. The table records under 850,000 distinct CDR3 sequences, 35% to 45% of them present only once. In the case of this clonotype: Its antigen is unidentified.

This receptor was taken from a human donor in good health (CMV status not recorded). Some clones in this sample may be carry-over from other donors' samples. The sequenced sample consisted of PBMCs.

The CDR3 spells CASSPLLGEETQYF. The DNA for the CDR3 is TGTGCCAGCAGTCCCCTACTGGGGGAAGAGACCCAGTACTTC. The chain links TRBV28 to TRBJ2-5; possibly TRBD1 or TRBD2 for D (5 bases each). The germline gives CDR1 MDHEN, CDR2 SYDVKM. The length of the CDR3 is 14 residues. V gave up 5 bases and J gave up 3 bases, with 13 bases separating them.